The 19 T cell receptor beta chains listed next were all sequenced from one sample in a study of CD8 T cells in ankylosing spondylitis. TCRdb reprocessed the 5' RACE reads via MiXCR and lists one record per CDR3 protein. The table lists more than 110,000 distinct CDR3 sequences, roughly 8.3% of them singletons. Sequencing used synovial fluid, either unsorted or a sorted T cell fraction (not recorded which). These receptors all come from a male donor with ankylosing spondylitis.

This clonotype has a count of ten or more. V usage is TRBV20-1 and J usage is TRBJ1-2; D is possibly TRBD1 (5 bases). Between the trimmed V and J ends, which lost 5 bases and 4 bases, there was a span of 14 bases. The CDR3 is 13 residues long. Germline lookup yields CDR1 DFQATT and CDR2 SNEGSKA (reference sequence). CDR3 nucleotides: TGCAGTGCTCCGCGGGGGAATGGCTATGGCTACACCTTC. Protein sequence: CSAPRGNGYGYTF.

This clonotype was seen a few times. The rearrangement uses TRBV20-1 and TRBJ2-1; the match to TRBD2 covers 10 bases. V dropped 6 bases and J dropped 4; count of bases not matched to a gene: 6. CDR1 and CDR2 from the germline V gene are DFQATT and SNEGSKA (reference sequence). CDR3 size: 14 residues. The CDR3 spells CSAPLAGHYNEQFF. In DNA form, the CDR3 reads TGCAGTGCCCCACTAGCGGGACATTACAATGAGCAGTTCTTC.

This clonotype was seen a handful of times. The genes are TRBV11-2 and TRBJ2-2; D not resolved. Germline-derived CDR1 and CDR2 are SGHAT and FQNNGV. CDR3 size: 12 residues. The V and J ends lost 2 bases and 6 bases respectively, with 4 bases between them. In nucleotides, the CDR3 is TGTGCCAGCAGCTTAAACGCCGGGGAGCTGTTTTTT. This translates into CASSLNAGELFF.

This CDR3 is CASSRFSADTQYF. CDR3 nucleotides: TGTGCCAGCAGCCGATTTAGCGCAGATACGCAGTATTTT. This chain uses TRBV25-1 with TRBJ2-3; the D gene is possibly TRBD2 (5 bases). CDR1 is MGHDK and CDR2 is SYGVNS in the germline V gene. The CDR3 has 13 residues. V lost 6 bases and J 4 bases, leaving 11 bases between the germline ends. Filled out from reference TRBV25-1 and TRBJ2-3, the complete variable domain reads EADIYQTPRYLVIGTGKKITLECSQTMGHDKMYWYQQDPGMELHLIHYSYGVNSTEKGDLSSESTVSRIRTEHFPLTLESARPSHTSQYLCASSRFSADTQYFGPGTRLTVL.

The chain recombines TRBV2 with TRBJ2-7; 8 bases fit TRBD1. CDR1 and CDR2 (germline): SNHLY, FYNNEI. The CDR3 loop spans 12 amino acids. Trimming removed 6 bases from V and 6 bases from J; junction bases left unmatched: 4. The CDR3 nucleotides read TGTGCCAGCAGCGCAGGGGGCGGCGAGCAGTACTTC. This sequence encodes CASSAGGGEQYF.

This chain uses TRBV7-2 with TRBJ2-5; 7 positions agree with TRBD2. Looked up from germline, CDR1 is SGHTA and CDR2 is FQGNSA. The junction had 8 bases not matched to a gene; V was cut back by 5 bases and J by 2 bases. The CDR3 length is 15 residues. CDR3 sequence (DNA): TGTGCCAGCAGCCAACTTAGCGGGCGTCAAGAGACCCAGTACTTC. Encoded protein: CASSQLSGRQETQYF.

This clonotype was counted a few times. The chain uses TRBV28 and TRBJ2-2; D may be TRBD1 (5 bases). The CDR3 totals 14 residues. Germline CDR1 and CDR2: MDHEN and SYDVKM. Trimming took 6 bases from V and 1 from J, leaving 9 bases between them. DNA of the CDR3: TGTGCCAGCAGGATCCAGGGGAACACCGGGGAGCTGTTTTTT. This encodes CASRIQGNTGELFF.

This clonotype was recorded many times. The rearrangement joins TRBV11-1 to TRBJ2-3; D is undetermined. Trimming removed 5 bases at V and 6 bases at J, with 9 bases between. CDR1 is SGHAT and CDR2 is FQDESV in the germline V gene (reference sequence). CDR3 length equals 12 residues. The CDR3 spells CASSRYSDTQYF. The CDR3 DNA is TGTGCCAGCAGCCGATACTCGGATACGCAGTATTTT.

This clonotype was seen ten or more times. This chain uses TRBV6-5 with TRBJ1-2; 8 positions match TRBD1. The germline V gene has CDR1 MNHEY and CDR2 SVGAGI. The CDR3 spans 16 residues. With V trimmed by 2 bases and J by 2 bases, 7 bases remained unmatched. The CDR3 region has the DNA TGTGCCAGCAGTTACACGCGACAGGGGTCGAACTATGGCTACACCTTC. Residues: CASSYTRQGSNYGYTF.

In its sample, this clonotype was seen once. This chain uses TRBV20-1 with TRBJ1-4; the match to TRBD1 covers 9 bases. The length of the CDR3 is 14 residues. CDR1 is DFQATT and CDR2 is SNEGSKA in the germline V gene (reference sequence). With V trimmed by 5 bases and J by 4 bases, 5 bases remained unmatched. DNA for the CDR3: TGCAGTGCTCGGGGGGACAGGGTTAATGAAAAACTGTTTTTT. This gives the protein CSARGDRVNEKLFF.

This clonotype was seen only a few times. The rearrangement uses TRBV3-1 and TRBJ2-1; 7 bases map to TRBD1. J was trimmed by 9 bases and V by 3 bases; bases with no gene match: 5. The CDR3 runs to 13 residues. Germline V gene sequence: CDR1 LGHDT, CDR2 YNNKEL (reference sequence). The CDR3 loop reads CASSHAGGFEQFF. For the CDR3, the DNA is TGTGCCAGCAGCCACGCAGGGGGTTTTGAGCAGTTCTTC.

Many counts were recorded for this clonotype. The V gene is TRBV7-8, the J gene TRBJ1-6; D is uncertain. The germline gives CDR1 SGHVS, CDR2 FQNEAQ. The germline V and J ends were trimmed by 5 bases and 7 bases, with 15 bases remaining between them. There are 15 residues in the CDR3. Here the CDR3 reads CASSQLRSENSPLHF. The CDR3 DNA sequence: TGTGCCAGCAGCCAACTGAGATCCGAGAATTCACCCCTCCACTTT.

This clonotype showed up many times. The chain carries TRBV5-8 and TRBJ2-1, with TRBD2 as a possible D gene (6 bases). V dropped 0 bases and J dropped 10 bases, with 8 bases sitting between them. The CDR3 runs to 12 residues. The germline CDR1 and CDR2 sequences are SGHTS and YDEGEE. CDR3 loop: CASSLGDWEQFF. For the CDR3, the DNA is TGTGCCAGCAGCTTGGGGGACTGGGAGCAGTTCTTC.

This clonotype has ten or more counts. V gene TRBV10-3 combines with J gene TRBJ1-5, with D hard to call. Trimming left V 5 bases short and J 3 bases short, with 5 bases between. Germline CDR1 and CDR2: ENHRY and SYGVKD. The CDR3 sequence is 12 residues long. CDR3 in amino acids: CAISNTNQPQHF. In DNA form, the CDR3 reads TGTGCCATCAGTAACACCAATCAGCCCCAGCATTTT.

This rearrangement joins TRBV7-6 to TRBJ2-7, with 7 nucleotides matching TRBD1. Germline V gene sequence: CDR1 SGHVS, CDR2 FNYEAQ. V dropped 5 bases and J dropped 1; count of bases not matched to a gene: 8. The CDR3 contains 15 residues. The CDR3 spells CASSAGTDYSYEQYF. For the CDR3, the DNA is TGTGCCAGCAGCGCTGGGACAGATTATTCCTACGAGCAGTACTTC.

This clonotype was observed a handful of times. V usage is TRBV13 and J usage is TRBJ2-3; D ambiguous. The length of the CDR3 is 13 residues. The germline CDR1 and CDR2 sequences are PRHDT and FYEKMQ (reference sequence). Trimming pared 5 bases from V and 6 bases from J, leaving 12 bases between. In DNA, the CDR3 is TGTGCCAGCAGCCTCGGACGGCTCGATACGCAGTATTTT. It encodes CASSLGRLDTQYF.

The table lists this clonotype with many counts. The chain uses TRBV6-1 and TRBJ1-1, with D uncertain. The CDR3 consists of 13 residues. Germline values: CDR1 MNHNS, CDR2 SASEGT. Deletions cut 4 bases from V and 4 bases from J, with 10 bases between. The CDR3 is CASSGYGRTEAFF. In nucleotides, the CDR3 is TGTGCCAGCAGTGGCTACGGCCGCACTGAAGCTTTCTTT.

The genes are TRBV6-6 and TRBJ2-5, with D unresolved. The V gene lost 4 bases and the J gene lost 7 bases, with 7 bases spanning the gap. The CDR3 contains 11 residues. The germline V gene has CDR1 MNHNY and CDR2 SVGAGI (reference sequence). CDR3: CASSSMGTQYF. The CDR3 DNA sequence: TGTGCCAGCAGTTCCATGGGGACCCAGTACTTC.

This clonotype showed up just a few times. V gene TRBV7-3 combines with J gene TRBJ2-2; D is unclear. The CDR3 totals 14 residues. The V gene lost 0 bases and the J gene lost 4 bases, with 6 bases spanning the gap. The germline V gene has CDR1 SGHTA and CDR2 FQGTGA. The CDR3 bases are TGTGCCAGCAGCTTAACTTCGGGCACCGGGGAGCTGTTTTTT. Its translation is CASSLTSGTGELFF.